Below, one TCR beta chain is given with its context. Its antigen is still unknown. Base qualities were left out, and no much larger clone turns up one base away. CDR1 and CDR2 were assigned from the germline V gene as SGHRS and YFSETQ. Trimming takes 3 bases off V and 4 bases off J; junction bases not matched to a gene: 13. Spanning cysteine to phenylalanine, the CDR3 consists of 18 amino acids. The CDR3 DNA has 54 bases and is translated from base 1. TCRbeta CDR3 sequencing was performed on sorted unstimulated T cells and on proliferating T cells recovered from mixed lymphocyte reactions. Fresh whole blood from some ten HLA-typed healthy donors was used as the source from which PBMCs were isolated. This entry belongs to a study of siplizumab effects on memory and regulatory T cells (dated by TCRdb to the late 2010s). About the full investigation: The study looked at the effect of siplizumab, an anti-CD2 antibody, on alloreactive T-cell subsets in allogeneic mixed lymphocyte reactions made from human PBMCs. Study-wide conclusions, independent of this receptor: Sequences below about 10^-5 frequency were poorly captured, so only a minor fraction of alloreactive clones could be mapped to unstimulated subsets. The suppressive function of proliferating Tregs from siplizumab cultures was not functionally confirmed. In reactions with siplizumab, an average of roughly 69% of mappable alloreactive CD4+ clones were Treg-derived, compared with around 30% in control reactions. For roughly 75-96% of proliferating CD4+ or CD8+ clones, no naive or memory phenotype could be assigned. Unstimulated naive T cells appeared more diverse than memory T cells, and naive cells seemed to contribute substantially to the alloresponse. The cumulative frequency of alloreactive sequences traceable to unstimulated CD4+ memory T cells was significantly reduced by siplizumab.

The protocol used for the library was the immunoSEQ multiplex PCR assay. The deep sequencing platform assayed roughly 10^5 TCR templates per sample. Genomic DNA extracted from sorted T cells was the material used for TCRbeta CDR3 sequencing. In the original analysis: The R programming language was used for the clonal analysis of the TCRbeta CDR3 data. Unstimulated samples were compared with post-reaction CFSE-low samples to define alloreactive CD4+ and CD8+ clones. Alloreactive CD4+ clones were assigned to regulatory or non-regulatory origin by matching sequences to sorted unstimulated Treg and non-Treg repertoires. TCRdb took over this immuneACCESS table, retaining in-frame rearrangements with V and J assigned. Such tables are incomplete; in checked studies, under half of the missing clones stem from an unresolved V gene, and the remainder is unexplained. Clonal size and the V and J genes are those of that table, whereas D and trimming came from the DNA. The sample profile shows over 100,000 clones; around 90% of them were found once. The top ten clones comprise approximately 1.2% of the sample.

The source material was CD4+ T cells sorted from blood. This clonotype originated in a human donor in good health. The chain couples TRBV5-1 to TRBJ2-1, and 10 junction bases match TRBD2. CDR3 protein: CASSSGASGRADYNEQFF. The nucleotide sequence reads TGCGCCAGCAGCTCAGGGGCGAGCGGGAGGGCCGATTACAATGAGCAGTTCTTC.